This is a list of T cell receptor beta chains from one sample in a study of cytomegalovirus exposure and HLA in healthy donors. Some clones are missing from TCRdb's copy, which holds only in-frame ones; the method was immunoSEQ multiplex PCR. Seen here are some 180,000 clones, around four fifths observed once, and the top ten hold approximately 2.1%. Sequenced material: PBMCs. All receptors come from a woman aged 25 to 45 in good health and CMV-seronegative. Each CDR3 is given with its conserved first and last residue. The D gene is left open where the match is weak. Only part of the rows carry a size: once, few, many, or a class if the clone is expanded.

abundance,v_gene,j_gene,d_gene,CDR3nt,CDR3aa
.,TRBV21-1,TRBJ2-7,.,TGTGCCAGCGGTACCGACAGGGGGCGGTATTCCTACGAGCAGTACTTC,CASGTDRGRYSYEQYF
.,TRBV21-1,TRBJ1-6,.,TGTGCCAGCAGCAAAGGGACAGGGCGTAATTCACCCCTCCACTTT,CASSKGTGRNSPLHF
once,TRBV7-9,TRBJ2-5,.,TGTGCCAGCAGCTCCCCCGCAGGGGGGGAGACCCAGTACTTC,CASSSPAGGETQYF
few,TRBV9,TRBJ2-3,TRBD2,TGTGCCAGCAGCGTGGGACTAGCGGGGACAGATACGCAGTATTTT,CASSVGLAGTDTQYF
.,TRBV19,TRBJ1-5,TRBD1,TGTGCCAGTAAACAGGGGGCGGGCAATCAGCCCCAGCATTTT,CASKQGAGNQPQHF
.,TRBV15,TRBJ1-5,.,TGTGCCACCAGCCCTAGCCGGGGAAGAAGTCAGCCCCAGCATTTT,CATSPSRGRSQPQHF
.,TRBV4-1,TRBJ2-7,.,TGCGCCAGCAGCCCCCTGCGGGTGAGCTCCTACGAGCAGTACTTC,CASSPLRVSSYEQYF
.,TRBV30,TRBJ1-6,TRBD1,TGTGCCTGGGCCGGGACAGGGAGTTCACCCCTCCACTTT,CAWAGTGSSPLHF
.,TRBV7-9,TRBJ2-3,TRBD1,TGTGCCAGCACCCATGGACAGGGGGTAGCAGATACGCAGTATTTT,CASTHGQGVADTQYF
.,TRBV29-1,TRBJ1-2,.,TGCAGCGTTGAAGGCAGGGAAGCGAGGGGCTACACCTTC,CSVEGREARGYTF
.,TRBV19,TRBJ1-5,TRBD1,TGTGCCAGTAGTATCGGGACAGGGAGCAATCAGCCCCAGCATTTT,CASSIGTGSNQPQHF
.,TRBV7-3,TRBJ2-7,.,TGTGCCAGCAGCCCAATGGGGGGGGCAGGGAGCTCCTACGAGCAGTACTTC,CASSPMGGAGSSYEQYF
.,TRBV30,TRBJ2-2,TRBD1,TGTGCCGCAAACAGGGGTACTAACACCGGGGAGCTGTTTTTT,CAANRGTNTGELFF
few,TRBV4-2,TRBJ1-4,.,TGTGCCAGCAGCCTCCTGGAAACTCGGGATGAAAAACTGTTTTTT,CASSLLETRDEKLFF
.,TRBV18,TRBJ2-7,.,TGTGCCAGCTCCCGGACATCCTACGAGCAGTACTTC,CASSRTSYEQYF
.,TRBV6-5,TRBJ1-5,.,TGTGCCAGCAGTTACTCCAACGCGGGGTGGCCCCAGCATTTT,CASSYSNAGWPQHF
.,TRBV11-2,TRBJ1-2,TRBD1,TGTGCCAGCAGGGGGATAGACAGGGACTATGGCTACACCTTC,CASRGIDRDYGYTF